What follows describes a single TCR beta chain. The data originate from a study of blood T cell repertoires in COVID-19. Only in-frame clones appear in the TCRdb table, and some are missing; sequencing was by immunoSEQ multiplex PCR. The sample contains tens of thousands of clones, roughly 88% of which appear only once. The sample was peripheral blood. This clonotype originated in a man between 50 and 59 years old with active COVID-19.

The CDR3 DNA reads as TGCGCCAGCAGCCAGGTAGCGGGGGGCGCGAATGAGCAGTTCTTC. This codes for CASSQVAGGANEQFF. V usage is TRBV4-1 and J usage is TRBJ2-1; TRBD2 aligns across 10 bases. Germline CDR1 is MGHRA and CDR2 is YSYEKL. The CDR3 contains 15 residues. Unmatched junction bases numbered 6, after V lost 3 bases and J lost 7 bases.